This T cell receptor (beta chain) came from a study of OX40 agonist ivuxolimab in advanced cancers. Remarks on this clone: The antigen remains undetermined.

Blood specimens came from baseline, cycle 4 day 1, and cycle 7 day 1. Sequencing used immunoSEQ multiplex PCR; TCRdb keeps in-frame clones, though not all of them. The data contain fewer than 45,000 clones, about 90% of them singletons. Study-wide points: The authors also found low normalized T-cell clonal expansion in some nonresponders.

The trim removed 8 bases at V and 8 bases at J, leaving 11 bases unmatched. CDR3 length: 14 residues. The germline CDR1 and CDR2 sequences are WNHNN and SYGVQD (reference sequence). Source: CD4+ or CD8+ T cells sorted from blood, taken in a trial of the OX40 agonist ivuxolimab. This TCR came from an adult with an advanced solid tumor such as melanoma, head and neck, liver or kidney cancer. This chain joins TRBV10-1 and TRBJ1-2; 10 bases are shared with TRBD1. The chain's CDR3 is CASPRTGGVGGYTF. The CDR3 DNA reads TGCGCCAGCCCCCGGACAGGGGGGGTAGGGGGCTACACCTTC.